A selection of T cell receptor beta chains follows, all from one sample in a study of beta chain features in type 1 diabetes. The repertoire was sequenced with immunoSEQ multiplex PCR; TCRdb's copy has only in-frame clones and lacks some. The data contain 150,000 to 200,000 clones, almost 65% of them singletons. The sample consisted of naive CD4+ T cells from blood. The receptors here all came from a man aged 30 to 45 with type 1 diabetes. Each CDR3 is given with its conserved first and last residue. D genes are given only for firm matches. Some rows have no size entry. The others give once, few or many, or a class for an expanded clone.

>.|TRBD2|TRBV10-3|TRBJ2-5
TGTGCCATCAGACCCTCGGGACTATCGGAGACCCAGTACTTC
CAIRPSGLSETQYF
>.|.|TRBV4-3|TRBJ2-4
TGCGCCAGCAGCCAACATTCTAGGGCGCAGGGAAGGCTGAACATTCAGTACTTC
CASSQHSRAQGRLNIQYF
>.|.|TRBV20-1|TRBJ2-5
TGCAGTGCCATACGGGGAGAGACCCAGTACTTC
CSAIRGETQYF
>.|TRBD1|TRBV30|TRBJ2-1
TGTGCCTGGAGCAAGGACAGGGGGCTGATCGTACGCAATGAGCAGTTCTTC
CAWSKDRGLIVRNEQFF
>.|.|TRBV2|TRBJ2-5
TGTGCCAGCAGTCGGGAGTCTAGAGAGACCCAGTACTTC
CASSRESRETQYF
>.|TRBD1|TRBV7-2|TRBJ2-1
TGTGCCAGCAGCTTAGGACAGGGGATGCACAATGAGCAGTTCTTC
CASSLGQGMHNEQFF
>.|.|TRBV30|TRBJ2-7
TGTGCCTGGAGTGGCGCGGGGCCCTACGAGCAGTACTTC
CAWSGAGPYEQYF
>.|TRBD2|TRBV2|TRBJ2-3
TGTGCCAGCAGTGCGTATCTAGCGGGGGCACCCTTCACAGATACGCAGTATTTT
CASSAYLAGAPFTDTQYF
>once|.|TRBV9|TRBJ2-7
TGTGCCAGCAGCCCCAACTTCGACAGGCACGAGCAGTACTTC
CASSPNFDRHEQYF
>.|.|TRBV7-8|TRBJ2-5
TGTGCCAGCAGCTTAGCAGAGCGTGCCGAGACCCAGTACTTC
CASSLAERAETQYF
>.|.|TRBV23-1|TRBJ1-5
TGCGCCGGCCCGGGGGGCGCCCACCATTTT
CAGPGGAHHF
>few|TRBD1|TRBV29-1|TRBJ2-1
TGCAGCGTTGGGACAGGGGGACTAGAGGGAGGCTCCTACAATGAGCAGTTCTTC
CSVGTGGLEGGSYNEQFF
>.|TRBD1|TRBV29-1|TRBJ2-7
TGCAGCGTTGGGACAGGGGCCTCCTACGAGCAGTACTTC
CSVGTGASYEQYF
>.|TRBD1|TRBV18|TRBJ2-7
TGTGCCAGCTCACCGCAGGGGGCCTACGAGCAGTACTTC
CASSPQGAYEQYF
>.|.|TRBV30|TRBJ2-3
TGTGCCTGGAGTGCCTCGACAGATACGCAGTATTTT
CAWSASTDTQYF
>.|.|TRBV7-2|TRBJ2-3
TGTGCCAGCAGCCTGCTAGCGAGGCCAGATACGCAGTATTTT
CASSLLARPDTQYF
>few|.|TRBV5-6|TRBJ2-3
TGTGCCAGCAGTCGGAACACAGATACGCAGTATTTT
CASSRNTDTQYF
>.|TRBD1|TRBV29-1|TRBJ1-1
TGCAGCGCCAGAAGCCAGGGGGACACTGAAGCTTTCTTT
CSARSQGDTEAFF
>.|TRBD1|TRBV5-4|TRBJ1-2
TGTGCCAGCAGCTCTGGGACAGACTCTGGCTACACCTTC
CASSSGTDSGYTF
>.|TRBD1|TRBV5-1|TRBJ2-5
TGCGCCAGCAGCGTCGGACAGGGGGAGACCCAGTACTTC
CASSVGQGETQYF
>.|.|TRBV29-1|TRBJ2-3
TGCAGCGTTGAACAGCGCACAGATACGCAGTATTTT
CSVEQRTDTQYF
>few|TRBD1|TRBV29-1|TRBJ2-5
TGCAGCGTTGACCCTGGGACAGGGGTAGCAGAGACCCAGTACTTC
CSVDPGTGVAETQYF